Below are 25 T cell receptor beta chains sequenced from a single sample in a study of blood T cell repertoires in COVID-19. Sequencing was performed with immunoSEQ multiplex PCR; in TCRdb, only in-frame clones are kept and a portion is missing. The data contain about 210,000 clones, 70% to 90% of them seen just once; the ten biggest clones take up roughly 3.8%. Material for sequencing was PBMCs or T cells enriched from blood (not recorded which). The receptors shown here come from a woman aged 35 to 49 with acute COVID-19.

This chain links TRBV2 with TRBJ1-1; perhaps TRBD1 as D (6 bases). The germline V gene has CDR1 SNHLY and CDR2 FYNNEI. The CDR3 contains 15 residues. CDR3 amino acids: CGPGFGDKMNTEAFF. CDR3 coding DNA: TGTGGTCCTGGCTTCGGGGACAAGATGAACACTGAAGCTTTCTTT. Drawing the rest from reference TRBV2 and TRBJ1-1, the complete variable domain is EPEVTQTPSHQVTQMGQEVILRCVPISNHLYFYWYRQILGQKVEFLVSFYNNEISEKSEIFDDQFSVERPDGSNFTLKIRSTKLEDSAMYFCGPGFGDKMNTEAFFGQGTRLTVV.

The chain employs TRBV7-8 and TRBJ2-3; 10 positions match TRBD1. V lost 5 bases and J lost 3; bases outside the gene matches: 8. The CDR3 spans 16 residues. Germline CDR1 is SGHVS and CDR2 is FQNEAQ. CDR3 nucleotides: TGTGCCAGCAGCAAATACCGGGACAGGGGAACAGATACGCAGTATTTT. It is translated as CASSKYRDRGTDTQYF.

J is TRBJ2-2 and V is TRBV7-9, with TRBD1 matching over 7 bases. Losses at the gene ends were 5 bases for V and 7 bases for J; bases not matched to a gene: 10. CDR1 is SEHNR, CDR2 FQNEAQ, per germline (reference sequence). The CDR3 is 15 residues long. The CDR3 DNA is TGTGCCAGCAGCCAAGGTCGACAGGGCGGCGGGGAGCTGTTTTTT. This encodes CASSQGRQGGGELFF.

The chain combines TRBV4-2 with TRBJ2-5; D is ambiguous. With 1 base removed from V and 1 base from J, the gap between germline ends came to 10 bases. The length of the CDR3 is 15 residues. Germline V gene data show CDR1 as LGHNA and CDR2 as YNFKEQ. In DNA, the CDR3 is TGTGCCAGCAGCCAAGTCCTCGCGGCCCAAGAGACCCAGTACTTC. Translating gives CASSQVLAAQETQYF.

This rearrangement joins TRBV21-1 to TRBJ2-5; TRBD2 was called by the table and not checked on the DNA. TRBV21-1 is noted as a pseudogene. The CDR3 extends over 15 amino acids. CDR3 DNA: TGTGCCAGCAGCAAAGGAACGGGAGTGAAAGAGACCCAGTACTTC. It codes for CASSKGTGVKETQYF.

The chain uses TRBV27 and TRBJ2-7; tentative D call: TRBD2 (6 bases). This CDR3 comprises 14 residues. V lost 3 bases to trimming and J lost 3 bases, with 12 bases between them. CDR1 MNHEY and CDR2 SMNVEV come from the germline V gene (reference sequence). The CDR3, as DNA: TGTGCCAGCAGTTTTTCTAGCGACTACTACGAGCAGTACTTC. Amino acid sequence: CASSFSSDYYEQYF.

The chain couples TRBV2 to TRBJ2-1; 9 positions agree with TRBD1. The CDR3 extends over 14 amino acids. CDR1 is SNHLY, CDR2 FYNNEI, per germline. Losses at the gene ends were 6 bases for V and 1 base for J; bases not matched to a gene: 1. CDR3 sequence: CASSDRGSYNEQFF. For the CDR3, the DNA is TGTGCCAGCAGCGACAGGGGGTCCTACAATGAGCAGTTCTTC. Full variable domain (remainder filled in from reference TRBV2 and TRBJ2-1): EPEVTQTPSHQVTQMGQEVILRCVPISNHLYFYWYRQILGQKVEFLVSFYNNEISEKSEIFDDQFSVERPDGSNFTLKIRSTKLEDSAMYFCASSDRGSYNEQFFGPGTRLTVL.

The chain is built from TRBV3-1 (or the pseudogene TRBV3-2) and TRBJ2-1, with 10 bases fitting TRBD2. In germline, CDR1 is LGHDT, CDR2 YNNKEL (reference sequence). CDR3 length equals 17 residues. The V and J ends lost 0 bases and 4 bases, in that order; junction bases with no gene match: 6. The DNA of the CDR3 is TGTGCCAGCAGCCAAGAACTAGCGGGACGGTTTTACAATGAGCAGTTCTTC. This gives the protein CASSQELAGRFYNEQFF.

The chain links TRBV7-9 to TRBJ2-2, with a possible D match to TRBD2 (6 bases). Germline V gives CDR1 SEHNR, CDR2 FQNEAQ (reference sequence). The length of the CDR3 is 14 residues. V was clipped by 5 bases and J by 4 bases, with 11 bases between them. In DNA form, the CDR3 reads TGTGCCAGCAGCAACCGGGGGAGCACCGGGGAGCTGTTTTTT. This sequence encodes CASSNRGSTGELFF.

The chain joins TRBV6-1 to TRBJ2-5; D gene uncertain. The V end lost 2 bases, the J end lost 5 bases, and 3 bases lay between the germline ends. CDR1 is MNHNS and CDR2 is SASEGT in the germline V gene. The CDR3 has 11 residues. CDR3 nucleotides: TGTGCCAGCAGTGAACTGGAGACCCAGTACTTC. It codes for CASSELETQYF.

This chain uses TRBV7-3 with TRBJ2-1; D remains ambiguous. V was pared by 3 bases and J by 6 bases, with 3 bases between. Germline lookup yields CDR1 SGHTA and CDR2 FQGTGA. The CDR3 contains 11 residues. This CDR3 reads CASSFGNEQFF. CDR3 nucleotide sequence: TGTGCCAGCAGCTTCGGCAATGAGCAGTTCTTC. Full variable domain (remainder filled in from reference TRBV7-3 and TRBJ2-1): GAGVSQTPSNKVTEKGKYVELRCDPISGHTALYWYRQSLGQGPEFLIYFQGTGAADDSGLPNDRFFAVRPEGSVSTLKIQRTERGDSAVYLCASSFGNEQFFGPGTRLTVL.

The genes are TRBV4-2 and TRBJ2-7; 14 bases fit TRBD2. CDR3 size: 16 residues. Trimming removed 6 bases from V and 2 bases from J; junction bases left unmatched: 6. CDR1 is LGHNA and CDR2 is YNFKEQ in the germline V gene. The CDR3 DNA is TGTGCCAGCAGTCAGGGACTAGCGGGAGAGACCTACGAGCAGTACTTC. Translation: CASSQGLAGETYEQYF.

The CDR3 spells CASSQVHGQEVDTEAFF. CDR3 nucleotide sequence: TGTGCCAGCAGCCAAGTTCATGGACAGGAAGTTGACACTGAAGCTTTCTTT. The chain has TRBV14 and TRBJ1-1; TRBD1 agrees at 7 bases. Trimming at V came to 1 base and at J to 3 bases, leaving 11 bases not matched to a gene. Germline lookup yields CDR1 SGHDN and CDR2 FVKESK. CDR3 size: 17 residues. Complete variable domain (other parts from reference TRBV14 and TRBJ1-1): EAGVTQFPSHSVIEKGQTVTLRCDPISGHDNLYWYRRVMGKEIKFLLHFVKESKQDESGMPNNRFLAERTGGTYSTLKVQPAELEDSGVYFCASSQVHGQEVDTEAFFGQGTRLTVV.

The chain employs TRBV12-5 and TRBJ1-2, with TRBD1 matching over 8 bases. The V gene end was trimmed by 0 bases and the J gene end by 2 bases; junction bases not matched to a gene: 8. The germline V gene encodes CDR1 LGHNT and CDR2 FRNRAP. The CDR3 consists of 17 residues. CDR3 residues: CASGLVNGTGTNYGYTF. In DNA form, the CDR3 reads TGTGCTAGTGGTTTGGTAAATGGGACAGGAACGAACTATGGCTACACCTTC. The variable domain in full, completed from reference TRBV12-5 and TRBJ1-2, reads DARVTQTPRHKVTEMGQEVTMRCQPILGHNTVFWYRQTMMQGLELLAYFRNRAPLDDSGMPKDRFSAEMPDATLATLKIQPSEPRDSAVYFCASGLVNGTGTNYGYTFGSGTRLTVV.

This clone was observed a handful of times. The chain employs TRBV7-9 and TRBJ2-1; D uncertain. V was cut by 4 bases and J by 5 bases, with 6 bases left in between. Germline CDR1 is SEHNR and CDR2 is FQNEAQ (reference sequence). The CDR3 sequence is 12 residues long. The CDR3 loop is CASSSEHNEQFF. The CDR3 DNA follows: TGTGCCAGCAGCTCCGAGCACAATGAGCAGTTCTTC.

The chain uses TRBV3-1 (or the pseudogene TRBV3-2) and TRBJ1-1; D is ambiguous. Germline V gene data show CDR1 as LGHDT and CDR2 as YNNKEL (reference sequence). V was trimmed by 1 base and J by 0 bases, leaving 6 bases between them. The CDR3 totals 14 residues. CDR3 residues: CASSQVFLNTEAFF. CDR3 DNA: TGTGCCAGCAGCCAAGTATTCCTGAACACTGAAGCTTTCTTT.

The CDR3 here is CASSSYTNTEAFF. In DNA, the CDR3 is TGTGCCAGCAGCTCATACACGAACACTGAAGCTTTCTTT. This chain joins TRBV11-1 and TRBJ1-1; D remains ambiguous. Germline CDR1 is SGHAT and CDR2 is FQDESV (reference sequence). The CDR3 extends over 13 amino acids. The ends were cut back, 4 bases at V and 1 base at J, with 7 bases in the middle.

The chain carries TRBV7-8 and TRBJ2-6; 9 positions agree with TRBD1. Trimming took 3 bases from V and 3 from J; bases not matched to a gene: 3. The germline CDR1 and CDR2 sequences are SGHVS and FQNEAQ. This CDR3 spans 16 amino acids. The CDR3 protein is CASSFRTGVGANVLTF. The CDR3, as DNA: TGTGCCAGCAGCTTCCGGACAGGGGTTGGGGCCAACGTCCTGACTTTC.

J is TRBJ2-3 and V is TRBV29-1; possibly TRBD1 for D (6 bases). Trimming took off 1 base at V and 6 bases at J, with 20 bases between the two ends. CDR1 and CDR2 from the germline V gene are SQVTM and ANQGSEA. The CDR3 contains 16 residues. This CDR3 is CSVEVWDISVRDTQYF. CDR3 DNA sequence: TGCAGCGTTGAAGTATGGGACATATCAGTCAGGGATACGCAGTATTTT.

This rearrangement joins TRBV4-2 to TRBJ2-1; D might be TRBD1 (6 bases). The CDR3 is made up of 17 amino acids. V was clipped by 5 bases and J by 8 bases, with 25 bases between them. Germline V gene lookup returns CDR1 LGHNA and CDR2 YNFKEQ. The DNA for the CDR3 is TGTGCCAGCAGCTCATATAGGGGGAGCAATCTCGGCGATGAGCAGTTCTTC. Its protein product is CASSSYRGSNLGDEQFF.

The gene calls are TRBV3-1 (or the pseudogene TRBV3-2) and TRBJ2-3; 9 nucleotides line up with TRBD2. After removal of 4 bases from V and 2 bases from J, the junction contained 10 bases not matched to a gene. The CDR3 spans 17 residues. From germline, CDR1 is LGHDT and CDR2 YNNKEL (reference sequence). CDR3 in amino acids: CASSPNRLAGSTDTQYF. The DNA of the CDR3 is TGTGCCAGCAGCCCAAACCGTCTAGCGGGATCCACAGATACGCAGTATTTT.

The chain uses TRBV10-3 and TRBJ2-5, with TRBD1 matching 9 bases. Germline V CDR1 and CDR2: ENHRY, SYGVKD. After removal of 4 bases from V and 4 bases from J, the junction contained 1 base not matched to a gene. There are 13 residues in the CDR3. Here the CDR3 DNA reads TGTGCCATCAGTGGGGACAGGGTAGAGACCCAGTACTTC. This encodes CAISGDRVETQYF.

J is TRBJ2-1 and V is TRBV5-4, with 9 bases that match TRBD2. This CDR3 is built from 15 residues. V was pared by 4 bases and J by 4 bases, with 6 bases of the junction left unmatched. In germline, CDR1 is SGHNT, CDR2 YYREEE (reference sequence). Here the CDR3 DNA reads TGTGCCAGCAGCCTCACTAGCGGGCAGTACAATGAGCAGTTCTTC. Translation: CASSLTSGQYNEQFF.

The chain is built from TRBV10-1 and TRBJ2-7; 7 bases line up with TRBD1. J was trimmed by 2 bases and V by 5 bases; bases with no gene match: 12. The CDR3 consists of 16 residues. Per the germline V gene, CDR1 is WNHNN and CDR2 is SYGVQD (reference sequence). The CDR3 sequence is CASSSSDPRGPYEQYF. For the CDR3, the DNA is TGCGCCAGCAGTTCGTCCGATCCGAGGGGGCCCTACGAGCAGTACTTC.

This CDR3 reads CASSGHYQETQYF. The CDR3 DNA sequence: TGTGCCAGCAGCGGACACTACCAAGAGACCCAGTACTTC. The V and J genes are TRBV5-8 and TRBJ2-5, with D possibly matching TRBD1 (5 bases). Germline V gene lookup returns CDR1 SGHTS and CDR2 YDEGEE. Deletions cut 4 bases from V and 0 bases from J, with 7 bases between. CDR3 length: 13 residues.